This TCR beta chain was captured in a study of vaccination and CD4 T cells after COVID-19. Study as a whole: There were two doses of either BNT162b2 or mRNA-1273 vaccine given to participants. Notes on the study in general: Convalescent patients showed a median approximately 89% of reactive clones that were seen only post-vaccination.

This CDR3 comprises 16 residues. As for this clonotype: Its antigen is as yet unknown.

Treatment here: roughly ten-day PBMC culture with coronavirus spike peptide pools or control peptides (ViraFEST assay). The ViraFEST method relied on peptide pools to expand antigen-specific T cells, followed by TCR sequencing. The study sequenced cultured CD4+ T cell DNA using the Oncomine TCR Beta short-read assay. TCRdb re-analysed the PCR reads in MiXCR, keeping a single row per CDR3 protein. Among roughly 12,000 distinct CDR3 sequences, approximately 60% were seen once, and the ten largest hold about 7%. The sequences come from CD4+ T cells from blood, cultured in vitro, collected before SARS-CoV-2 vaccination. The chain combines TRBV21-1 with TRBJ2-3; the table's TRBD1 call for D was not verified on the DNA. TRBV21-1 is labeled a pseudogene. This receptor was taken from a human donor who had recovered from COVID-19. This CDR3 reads CASRPPGPSPTDTQYF. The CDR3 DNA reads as TGTGCCAGCAGGCCCCCGGGACCCTCTCCCACAGATACGCAGTATTTT.